This TCR beta chain was captured by sequencing in a study of CD8+CD57+ T cells in acquired aplastic anemia. On the study more broadly: CD4+ and CD8+ cells, once sorted, gave DNA averaging roughly 3 ug. Regarding the study as a whole: In common between the patients and the controls were some 28 CD8+ CDR3 sequences. The CD8+ Simpson's diversity of patients and controls was not significantly different.

Flow cytometry had shown expanded CD8+CD57+ cells in the patients chosen for sequencing. The patients all had a severe acquired aplastic anemia diagnosis. Concerning this clonotype: Its antigen is as yet unknown.

This CDR3 contains 13 residues. V lost 5 bases to trimming and J lost 5 bases, with 12 bases between them. Germline values: CDR1 SEHNR, CDR2 FQNEAQ (reference sequence). Using genomic DNA as the template, TCR beta VDJ and CDR3 profiling was carried out. TCRdb itself ran the reads through MiXCR, one entry per CDR3 protein. Here the sample spans 150,000 to 180,000 distinct CDR3 sequences, roughly 49% being singletons. This chain uses TRBV7-9 with TRBJ1-1; no clear D. The TCR was taken from a human donor with aplastic anemia. The sample taken for sequencing was sorted CD4+, CD8+, or CD8+CD57+ T cells (not recorded which) from PBMCs. CDR3 in DNA: TGTGCCAGCAGCAATAAAAGGGAGACTGAAGCTTTCTTT. Protein: CASSNKRETEAFF. The complete variable domain, with remaining parts taken from reference TRBV7-9 and TRBJ1-1, reads DTGVSQNPRHKITKRGQNVTFRCDPISEHNRLYWYRQTLGQGPEFLTYFQNEAQLEKSRLLSDRFSAERPKGSFSTLEIQRTEQGDSAMYLCASSNKRETEAFFGQGTRLTVV.